The T cell receptor beta chain described here comes from a study of tumor-infiltrating lymphocytes in oesophageal squamous cell carcinoma. TCRdb re-called the PCR reads with MiXCR, one entry per CDR3 protein. The table has about 12,000 distinct CDR3 sequences, roughly 51% seen once. In germline, CDR1 is LNHDA, CDR2 SQIVND (reference sequence). The CDR3 runs 12 residues. The V and J ends lost 2 bases and 3 bases respectively, with 3 bases between them. The V and J genes are TRBV19 and TRBJ2-3, with D hard to call. The receptor comes from a female donor with esophageal squamous cell carcinoma. The sequenced sample was esophageal tumor tissue. The CDR3 is CASSIRTDTQYF. CDR3 DNA: TGTGCCAGTAGTATAAGGACAGATACGCAGTATTTT.